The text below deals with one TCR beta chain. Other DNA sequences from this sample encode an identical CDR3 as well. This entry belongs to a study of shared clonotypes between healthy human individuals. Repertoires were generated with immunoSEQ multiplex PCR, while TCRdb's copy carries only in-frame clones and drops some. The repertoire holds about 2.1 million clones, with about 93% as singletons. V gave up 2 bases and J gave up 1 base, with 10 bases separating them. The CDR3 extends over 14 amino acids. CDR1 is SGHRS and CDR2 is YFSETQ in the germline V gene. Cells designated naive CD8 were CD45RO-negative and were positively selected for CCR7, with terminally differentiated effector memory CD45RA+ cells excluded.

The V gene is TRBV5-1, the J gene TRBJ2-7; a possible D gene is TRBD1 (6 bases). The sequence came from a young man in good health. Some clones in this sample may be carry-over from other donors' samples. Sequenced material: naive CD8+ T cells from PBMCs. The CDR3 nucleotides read TGCGCCAGCAGCTTTGGGGGCCGGTCCTACGAGCAGTACTTC. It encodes CASSFGGRSYEQYF.